This T cell receptor (beta chain) is from a study of post-analysis software for immune sequencing data. As to this clonotype: Its antigen is still unknown.

Overall study findings and caveats: Included in a set of five TRBV segments more frequent in patients than controls were TRBV5-6, TRBV5-1 and TRBV20-1.

CDR3 length: 14 amino acids. Trimming cost V 6 bases and J 4 bases, with 15 bases left between them. Germline loops: CDR1 SNHLY, CDR2 FYNNEI. Included in the TCR beta cDNA libraries were unique molecular identifiers. TCRdb used MiXCR to reprocess the PCR reads, holding one entry per CDR3 protein. This table holds roughly 650,000 distinct CDR3 sequences, around 64% found once. Sequencing used blood. The chain combines TRBV2 with TRBJ2-5; TRBD2 might be the D (5 bases). This receptor was obtained from a girl aged 2 to 9 with multiple sclerosis. The CDR3 is CASSPTRAGETQYF. CDR3 DNA sequence: TGTGCCAGCAGCCCGACTCGGGCGGGAGAGACCCAGTACTTC.